This T cell receptor (beta chain) originates from a study of OX40 agonist ivuxolimab in advanced cancers. At the level of the study: One patient with hepatocellular carcinoma and two with cutaneous melanoma, three in all, had partial responses. Findings and caveats of the study: Antigen specificity of clonally expanded peripheral T cells was not established. CD4+ T cells averaged fewer expanded clones than CD8+ T cells.

The CDR3 loop spans 15 amino acids. V shed 3 bases and J shed 5 bases, with 15 bases lying between them. Germline V CDR1 and CDR2: SGHDT, YYEEEE. On this clone: The antigen is unknown.

Assay: immunoSEQ multiplex PCR; the TCRdb copy retains only in-frame clones and omits some. The sample lists tens of thousands of clones; approximately 91% were seen once. This clonotype originated in an adult with an advanced solid tumor such as melanoma, head and neck, liver or kidney cancer. Sample: CD4+ or CD8+ T cells sorted from blood, taken in a trial of the OX40 agonist ivuxolimab. The chain has TRBV5-6 and TRBJ1-5, with D maybe TRBD1 (5 bases). CDR3 residues: CASSSSWPGHQPQHF. CDR3 DNA sequence: TGTGCCAGCAGCTCAAGCTGGCCAGGGCATCAGCCCCAGCATTTT.